These 13 T cell receptor beta chains originate from one sample sequenced in a study of tumor and adjacent non-tumor tissue in lung cancer. Three rounds of nested PCR, following a modified ARM-PCR protocol, produced the TCRbeta library. TCRdb re-analysed the multiplex PCR reads in MiXCR, keeping a single row per CDR3 protein. Of 60,000 to 85,000 distinct CDR3 sequences listed, 76% are singletons. This sample's RNA came from whole unsorted tissue. The normal lung tissue was taken more than 3 cm from the tumor edge. The specimen sequenced was distant non-tumor lung tissue. These receptors came from a man between 65 and 85 years old with non-small cell lung cancer.

This clonotype occurred a few times. This chain joins TRBV5-4 and TRBJ2-7; the D is unclear. This CDR3 region has 14 residues. The germline V gene encodes CDR1 SGHNT and CDR2 YYREEE (reference sequence). The V gene lost 2 bases and the J gene lost 2 bases, with 11 bases spanning the gap. The CDR3: CASSLRTLPYEQYF. The CDR3 DNA is TGTGCCAGCAGCTTAAGGACCCTCCCCTACGAGCAGTACTTC.

The rearrangement links TRBV6-5 to TRBJ2-2, with TRBD2 matching 7 bases. Looked up from germline, CDR1 is MNHEY and CDR2 is SVGAGI. V was clipped by 6 bases and J by 4 bases; unmatched bases: 11. The CDR3 totals 16 residues. CDR3: CASRSRSSGGTGELFF. As DNA, the CDR3 is TGTGCCAGCAGGTCTCGGTCGTCGGGAGGCACCGGGGAGCTGTTTTTT.

This clonotype was counted a single time. A read error may produce the germline difference seen at one junction end. The CDR3 nucleotides are TGTGCCATCAGTAAGGGACGTACTGAAGCTATCTTT. Its translation: CAISKGRTEAIF. The rearrangement links TRBV10-3 to TRBJ1-1; D may be TRBD1 (5 bases). CDR1 and CDR2 (germline): ENHRY, SYGVKD. The CDR3 covers 12 residues.

The chain combines TRBV11-2 with TRBJ2-3; 7 nucleotides align to TRBD1. The length of the CDR3 is 14 residues. Germline lookup yields CDR1 SGHAT and CDR2 FQNNGV. Here the CDR3 DNA reads TGTGTGAGCACCTCACAGGGGTTCTCAGATACGCAGTATTTT. Its translation is CVSTSQGFSDTQYF.

To note about this clonotype: A much larger clonotype is one base distant, so this may be a read error. The chain recombines TRBV12-3 or TRBV12-4 with TRBJ1-1; D is possibly TRBD1 (6 bases). The CDR3 extends over 13 amino acids. Here the CDR3 reads CTNSLRGLTEAFF. CDR3 DNA sequence: TGTACCAACAGTTTACGGGGGCTGACTGAAGCTTTCTTT.

This chain joins TRBV14 and TRBJ2-2, with a possible D match to TRBD2 (5 bases). V was trimmed by 3 bases and J by 7 bases, leaving 21 bases between them. CDR1 SGHDN and CDR2 FVKESK come from the germline V gene. The CDR3 spans 17 residues. The CDR3 here is CASSHPTRRTLIGELFF. The CDR3 nucleotides are TGTGCCAGCAGCCATCCTACTCGAAGGACTCTGATCGGGGAGCTGTTTTTT.

As concerns this clonotype: Germline and junction disagree at one end, which may indicate a read error. The V gene is TRBV11-2, the J gene TRBJ2-1, with 11 bases aligning to TRBD2. The length of the CDR3 is 14 residues. Germline V gene lookup returns CDR1 SGHAT and CDR2 FQNNGV. CDR3 region: CPSSLAGGRNEQFF. The CDR3 nucleotides are TGTCCCAGCAGCTTAGCGGGGGGGCGGAATGAGCAATTCTTT.

Of note for this clonotype: This CDR3 is missing its conserved last phenylalanine or tryptophan, likely due to a read error. This chain joins TRBV11-3 and TRBJ2-7; D remains unclear. The V end was cut by 1 base, the J end by 4 bases, with 5 bases between. Germline CDR1 is SGHNT and CDR2 is YENEEA. CDR3 length: 12 amino acids. DNA for the CDR3: TGTGCCAGCAGCTTAGTTCGTTACGAGCAGTACATC. This sequence encodes CASSLVRYEQYI.

As regards this clonotype: No conserved phenylalanine or tryptophan ends this CDR3, so it is likely a read error. No DNA is shown, since the ends of the CDR3 on it are uncertain; the CDR3 is the one TCRdb lists. The chain combines TRBV11-2 with TRBJ2-5; the table assigns TRBD1, which was not confirmed against the DNA. CDR1 is SGHAT and CDR2 is FQNNGV in the germline V gene. Inclusive of both ends, the CDR3 amounts to 14 amino acids. CDR3 protein: CASSLDRGGEAQYL.

The gene calls are TRBV6-6 and TRBJ2-1, with 12 bases aligning to TRBD2. The CDR3 extends over 17 amino acids. In germline, CDR1 is MNHNY, CDR2 SVGAGI (reference sequence). V lost 8 bases to trimming and J lost 5 bases; unmatched junction nucleotides: 13. As DNA, the CDR3 is TGTGCCAGCCGTCAAACCCCCGGACTAGCGGGAAACAATGAGCAGTTCTTC. As protein: CASRQTPGLAGNNEQFF.

As concerns this clonotype: The junction departs from the called germline gene at one end, perhaps through a read error. This CDR3 is CSVEYGLNYGYPF. The CDR3 DNA sequence: TGCAGCGTTGAGTACGGGCTCAATTATGGCTACCCCTTC. The chain recombines TRBV29-1 with TRBJ1-2, with D unresolved. CDR1 and CDR2 (germline): SQVTM, ANQGSEA. This CDR3 comprises 13 residues. Variable domain in full (rest from reference TRBV29-1 and TRBJ1-2): SAVISQKPSRDICQRGTSLTIQCQVDSQVTMMFWYRQQPGQSLTLIATANQGSEATYESGFVIDKFPISRPNLTFSTLTVSNMSPEDSSIYLCSVEYGLNYGYPFGSGTRLTVV.

The sample holds one count of this clonotype. The junction differs from germline at one of its ends, possibly a read error. V usage is TRBV7-3 and J usage is TRBJ2-3; 10 bases align to TRBD2. The CDR3 length is 15 residues. The germline V gene encodes CDR1 SGHTA and CDR2 FQGTGA. The CDR3 spells CASSPSGSETDAQYF. The CDR3 DNA is TGTGCCAGCAGCCCTAGCGGGAGCGAGACAGATGCGCAGTATTTT.

The chain is built from TRBV6-6 and TRBJ2-1, with TRBD2 matching over 7 bases. Losses at the gene ends were 8 bases for V and 8 bases for J; bases not matched to a gene: 12. Germline assignment: CDR1 MNHNY and CDR2 SVGAGI (reference sequence). The CDR3 runs 14 residues. CDR3 region: CASGIAGAPDEQFF. The CDR3 nucleotides read TGTGCCAGCGGAATAGCGGGTGCGCCGGATGAGCAGTTCTTC.